Presented here are 24 T cell receptor beta chains from one specimen sequenced in a study of vaccination effects on CD4 cells after COVID-19. Using immunoSEQ multiplex PCR, the repertoire was profiled, and TCRdb retains in-frame clones only, with some absent. The sample shows fewer than 40,000 clones, 70% to 85% of them seen only once. No antigen has been assigned to these receptors. Antigen-specific CD4+ T cells expanded by the ViraFEST assay with viral peptide pools were then sequenced. When around nine days of culture had elapsed, CD4+ T cells were isolated. Each participant was administered two doses of either the BNT162b2 or the mRNA-1273 vaccine. The material sequenced was CD4+ T cells from PBMCs cultured with HCoV-NL63 spike peptides, taken after COVID-19 vaccination. The receptors originated from a human donor who received a COVID-19 vaccine. Some clones in this sample may be carry-over from other donors' samples.

The chain links TRBV27 to TRBJ2-5; TRBD2 agrees at 8 bases. The trim removed 6 bases at V and 4 bases at J, leaving 10 bases unmatched. Germline V gives CDR1 MNHEY, CDR2 SMNVEV (reference sequence). The CDR3 is 15 residues long. In nucleotides, the CDR3 is TGTGCCAGCAGACGCGCCGGGGGGGCCGTAGAGACCCAGTACTTC. Translating gives CASRRAGGAVETQYF.

The chain has TRBV19 and TRBJ2-6, with D unclear. Trimming took off 6 bases at V and 4 bases at J, with 13 bases between the two ends. Germline V gene sequence: CDR1 LNHDA, CDR2 SQIVND (reference sequence). CDR3 length equals 15 residues. The CDR3 region is CASRTEASGANVLTF. CDR3 DNA: TGTGCCAGTAGGACTGAGGCCTCAGGGGCCAACGTCCTGACTTTC.

This rearrangement joins TRBV25-1 to TRBJ1-3; 12 nucleotides match TRBD1. The CDR3 consists of 18 residues. V shed 5 bases, J shed 2 bases, and the junction held 10 bases outside the gene matches. Germline lookup yields CDR1 MGHDK and CDR2 SYGVNS. In DNA form, the CDR3 reads TGTGCCAGCAGTCTTCACGGGACAGGGGGCTTGACTGGAAACACCATATATTTT. Protein: CASSLHGTGGLTGNTIYF.

The V call is TRBV7-8, the J call TRBJ1-4; maybe TRBD1 (5 bases). Trimming took off 3 bases at V and 8 bases at J, with 10 bases between the two ends. CDR3 length: 13 amino acids. Germline V CDR1 and CDR2: SGHVS, FQNEAQ. CDR3 in amino acids: CASSFGRGEKLFF. CDR3 sequence (DNA): TGTGCCAGCAGCTTCGGGCGGGGGGAAAAACTGTTTTTT.

The chain combines TRBV30 with TRBJ2-2; D gene unclear. Germline loops: CDR1 GTSNPN, CDR2 SVGIG (reference sequence). The CDR3 sequence is 13 residues long. With 3 bases removed from V and 1 base from J, the gap between germline ends came to 6 bases. The CDR3 here is CAWRFGNTGELFF. The CDR3 region has the DNA TGTGCCTGGAGATTTGGGAACACCGGGGAGCTGTTTTTT.

The rearrangement links TRBV2 to TRBJ1-1; the match to TRBD1 covers 11 bases. Germline CDR1 and CDR2: SNHLY and FYNNEI. CDR3 size: 15 residues. V shed 8 bases and J 10 bases; nucleotides not matched to a gene: 15. Written as DNA, the CDR3 is TGTGCCAGCGGAAAAAGCGGGACAGGGGGAATAAGAGCTTTCTTT. Protein product: CASGKSGTGGIRAFF.

The chain joins TRBV7-4 to TRBJ2-1; a weak D match, TRBD1 (6 bases). The length of the CDR3 is 17 residues. Germline CDR1 is SGHVT and CDR2 is SQSDAQ. Trimming pared 2 bases from V and 2 bases from J, leaving 16 bases between. CDR3 sequence reads: CASSLITGKGTYNEQFF. The DNA of the CDR3 is TGTGCCAGCAGCTTAATTACAGGGAAAGGCACCTACAATGAGCAGTTCTTC.

The V and J genes are TRBV5-4 and TRBJ1-1; 10 bases line up with TRBD1. V dropped 0 bases and J dropped 5; count of bases not matched to a gene: 7. The germline V gene encodes CDR1 SGHNT and CDR2 YYREEE (reference sequence). The CDR3 has 16 amino acids. This chain's CDR3 is CASSLGLGTGETEAFF. CDR3 bases: TGTGCCAGCAGCTTGGGGCTGGGGACAGGGGAAACTGAAGCTTTCTTT.

The chain joins TRBV30 to TRBJ1-5, with TRBD1 identical over 7 bases. The CDR3 sequence is 17 residues long. Germline CDR1 and CDR2: GTSNPN and SVGIG (reference sequence). V dropped 0 bases and J dropped 5; count of bases not matched to a gene: 13. CDR3 region: CAWSVRKTGLDYQPQHF. CDR3 DNA sequence: TGTGCCTGGAGTGTCCGAAAGACAGGGCTGGATTATCAGCCCCAGCATTTT.

The CDR3 region has the DNA TGCGCCAGCAGCCAAGTCGGGGATAGCTCCTATAATTCACCCCTCCACTTT. It specifies CASSQVGDSSYNSPLHF. The V and J genes are TRBV4-1 and TRBJ1-6; D not resolved. The CDR3 spans 17 residues. Germline V gene lookup returns CDR1 MGHRA and CDR2 YSYEKL. V lost 1 base and J lost 0, with 10 bases in between.

The V gene is TRBV19, the J gene TRBJ1-1; TRBD1 might be the D (5 bases). Germline assignment: CDR1 LNHDA and CDR2 SQIVND (reference sequence). V gave up 5 bases and J gave up 7 bases, with 17 bases separating them. The CDR3 runs 14 residues. In DNA, the CDR3 is TGTGCCAGTAGTCGCAACGGGGCCCGGAATGAAGCTTTCTTT. Encoded protein: CASSRNGARNEAFF.

The J gene is TRBJ2-2, the V gene TRBV5-8, with 10 positions matching TRBD1. CDR1 and CDR2 (germline): SGHTS, YDEGEE. CDR3 length: 18 residues. V was clipped by 2 bases and J by 4 bases; unmatched bases: 11. CDR3 region: CASSLSTKGQGTTGELFF. The CDR3 coding sequence is TGTGCCAGCAGCTTATCCACCAAGGGACAGGGGACCACCGGGGAGCTGTTTTTT.

The CDR3 DNA reads as TGTGCCAGCAGCACAGAGTATAGCAATCAGCCCCAGCATTTT. It specifies CASSTEYSNQPQHF. The rearrangement uses TRBV7-2 and TRBJ1-5; D gene uncertain. This CDR3 spans 14 amino acids. Germline CDR1 is SGHTA and CDR2 is FQGNSA. V was shortened by 5 bases and J by 0 bases, with 8 bases between the two germline ends.

V usage is TRBV2 and J usage is TRBJ2-7; D possibly corresponds to TRBD2 (6 bases). Trimming left V 8 bases short and J 2 bases short, with 13 bases between. Germline V gene data show CDR1 as SNHLY and CDR2 as FYNNEI. The CDR3 length is 13 residues. This chain's CDR3 is CASSRERAYEQYV. As DNA, the CDR3 is TGTGCCAGCTCCAGGGAGCGGGCCTACGAGCAGTACGTC.

This clone has just a few counts. The chain is built from TRBV7-9 and TRBJ2-7, with 12 bases identical to TRBD2. The V gene end was trimmed by 6 bases and the J gene end by 7 bases; junction bases not matched to a gene: 7. The germline V gene has CDR1 SEHNR and CDR2 FQNEAQ (reference sequence). The CDR3 is made up of 14 amino acids. The CDR3 nucleotides are TGTGCCAGCAGTCCTAGCGGGGGGGCTCGTGAGCAGTACGTC. Its protein product is CASSPSGGAREQYV.

This clone was picked up a small number of times. At one end the junction does not follow the germline gene, possibly because of a read error. This sequence joins TRBV19 and TRBJ1-5, with a tentative D call TRBD1 (6 bases). The CDR3 is 14 amino acids. Germline-derived CDR1 and CDR2 are LNHDA and SQIVND (reference sequence). For the CDR3, the DNA is TGTACCAGTACCGGGACACCCCGCAATCAGCCCCAGCATTTT. Protein: CTSTGTPRNQPQHF.

V and J are TRBV28 and TRBJ2-2, with 7 bases fitting TRBD1. This CDR3 has 15 residues. Germline V gives CDR1 MDHEN, CDR2 SYDVKM. Trimming removed 6 bases from V and 3 bases from J; junction bases left unmatched: 7. The CDR3 reads CASSPDRAHTGELFF. The CDR3 nucleotides read TGTGCCAGCAGCCCTGACAGGGCACACACCGGGGAGCTGTTTTTT.

In this sample, this clone turned up once. This chain links TRBV19 with TRBJ2-2, with D possibly being TRBD1 (6 bases). The germline V gene encodes CDR1 LNHDA and CDR2 SQIVND (reference sequence). The V gene lost 1 base and the J gene lost 0 bases, with 9 bases spanning the gap. The CDR3 spans 16 residues. CDR3 in DNA: TGTGCCAGTAGTATAGGGTACAGGGCGAACACCGGGGAGCTGTTTTTT. It encodes CASSIGYRANTGELFF.

The V call is TRBV2, the J call TRBJ1-5; TRBD1 agrees at 10 bases. The CDR3 totals 13 residues. The germline V gene has CDR1 SNHLY and CDR2 FYNNEI. The trim removed 6 bases at V and 5 bases at J, leaving 1 base unmatched. CDR3 coding DNA: TGTGCCAGCAGCGGGACAGGGGATCAGCCCCAGCATTTT. It is translated as CASSGTGDQPQHF.

The chain recombines TRBV3-1 (or the pseudogene TRBV3-2) with TRBJ1-6, with a tentative D call TRBD1 (5 bases). Trimming left V 3 bases short and J 9 bases short, with 18 bases between. Germline V CDR1 and CDR2: LGHDT, YNNKEL (reference sequence). This CDR3 comprises 16 residues. Here the CDR3 DNA reads TGTGCCAGCAGCCAGCTATCGACGGGAGGGACTTCACCCCTCCACTTT. This translates into CASSQLSTGGTSPLHF.

This clone was detected only once. V usage is TRBV6-6 and J usage is TRBJ1-2; D call uncertain. The germline CDR1 and CDR2 sequences are MNHNY and SVGAGI (reference sequence). V dropped 4 bases and J dropped 1 base, with 13 bases sitting between them. The CDR3 is 15 amino acids. The CDR3 sequence is CASSLIRVLNYGYTF. CDR3 DNA sequence: TGTGCCAGCAGTTTGATACGAGTCCTTAACTATGGCTACACCTTC.

The chain carries TRBV5-1 and TRBJ1-2, with 9 bases lining up with TRBD1. Per germline, CDR1 SGHRS and CDR2 YFSETQ. Trimming cost V 4 bases and J 6 bases; bases outside gene matches: 4. CDR3 length equals 13 residues. Here the CDR3 DNA reads TGCGCCAGCAGCCGGGGGACAGGGCATGGCTACACCTTC. As protein: CASSRGTGHGYTF.

CDR3 sequence: CASSEVASGGNTIYF. In DNA form, the CDR3 reads TGTGCCAGCAGTGAAGTGGCCTCCGGTGGAAACACCATATATTTT. The genes are TRBV2 and TRBJ1-3; D not certain. The CDR3 is made up of 15 amino acids. Deletions cut 1 base from V and 3 bases from J, with 10 bases between. Germline V gives CDR1 SNHLY, CDR2 FYNNEI.

The gene calls are TRBV28 and TRBJ2-3, with TRBD1 matching over 10 bases. The CDR3 extends over 15 amino acids. The germline CDR1 and CDR2 sequences are MDHEN and SYDVKM. V dropped 6 bases and J dropped 5; count of bases not matched to a gene: 8. CDR3: CASSRQGARIDTQYF. CDR3 bases: TGTGCCAGCAGCCGACAGGGGGCGCGTATAGATACGCAGTATTTT.